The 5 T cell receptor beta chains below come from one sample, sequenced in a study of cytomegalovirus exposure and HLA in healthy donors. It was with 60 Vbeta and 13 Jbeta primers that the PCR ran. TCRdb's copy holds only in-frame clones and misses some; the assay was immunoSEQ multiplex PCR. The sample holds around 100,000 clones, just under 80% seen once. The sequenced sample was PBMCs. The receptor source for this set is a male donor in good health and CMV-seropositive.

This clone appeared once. In nucleotides, the CDR3 is TGTGCCACCCGGGGGACAGTCTACGAGCAGTACTTC. Amino acids: CATRGTVYEQYF. This chain joins TRBV28 and TRBJ2-7; a possible D gene is TRBD1 (7 bases). Germline-derived CDR1 and CDR2 are MDHEN and SYDVKM. Trimming left V 10 bases short and J 3 bases short, with 13 bases between. The CDR3 is 12 residues long.

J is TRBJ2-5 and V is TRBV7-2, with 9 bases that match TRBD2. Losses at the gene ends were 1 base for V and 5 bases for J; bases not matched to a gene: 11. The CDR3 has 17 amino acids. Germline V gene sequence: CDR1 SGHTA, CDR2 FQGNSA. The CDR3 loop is CASSLVGGGANSETQYF. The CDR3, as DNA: TGTGCCAGCAGCTTAGTTGGCGGGGGGGCCAACTCTGAGACCCAGTACTTC.

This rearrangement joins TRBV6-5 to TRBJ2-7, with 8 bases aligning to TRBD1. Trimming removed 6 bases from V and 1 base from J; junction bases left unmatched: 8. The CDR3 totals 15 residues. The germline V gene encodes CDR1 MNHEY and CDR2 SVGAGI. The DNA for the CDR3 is TGTGCCAGCAGGATGGGCCGGACAGGGTCCTACGAGCAGTACTTC. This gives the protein CASRMGRTGSYEQYF.

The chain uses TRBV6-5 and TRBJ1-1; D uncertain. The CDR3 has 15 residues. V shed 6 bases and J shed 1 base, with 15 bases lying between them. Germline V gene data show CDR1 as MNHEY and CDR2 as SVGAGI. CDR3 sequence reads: CASRSQTPGNTEAFF. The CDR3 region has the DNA TGTGCCAGCAGATCCCAGACCCCAGGGAACACTGAAGCTTTCTTT.

The CDR3 protein is CASSFDDRGYEQYF. The CDR3 DNA follows: TGTGCCAGCAGCTTTGACGACAGGGGCTACGAGCAGTACTTC. The rearrangement links TRBV9 to TRBJ2-7; the match to TRBD1 covers 8 bases. The length of the CDR3 is 14 residues. Germline V lookup: CDR1 SGDLS, CDR2 YYNGEE. With V trimmed by 4 bases and J by 3 bases, 6 bases remained unmatched.